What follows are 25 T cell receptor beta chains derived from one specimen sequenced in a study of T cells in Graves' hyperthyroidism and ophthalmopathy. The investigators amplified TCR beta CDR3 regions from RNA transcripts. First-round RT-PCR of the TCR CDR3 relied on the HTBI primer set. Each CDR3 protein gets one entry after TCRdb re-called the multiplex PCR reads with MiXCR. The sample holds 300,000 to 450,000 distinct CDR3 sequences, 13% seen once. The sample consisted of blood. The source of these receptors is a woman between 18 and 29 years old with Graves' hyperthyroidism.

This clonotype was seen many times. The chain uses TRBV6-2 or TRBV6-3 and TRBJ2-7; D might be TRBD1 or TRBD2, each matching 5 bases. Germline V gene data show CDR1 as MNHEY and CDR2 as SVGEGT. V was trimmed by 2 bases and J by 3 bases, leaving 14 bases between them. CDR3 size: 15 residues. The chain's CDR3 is CASSYERGEHYEQYF. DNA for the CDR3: TGTGCCAGCAGTTACGAGAGGGGAGAACACTACGAGCAGTACTTC.

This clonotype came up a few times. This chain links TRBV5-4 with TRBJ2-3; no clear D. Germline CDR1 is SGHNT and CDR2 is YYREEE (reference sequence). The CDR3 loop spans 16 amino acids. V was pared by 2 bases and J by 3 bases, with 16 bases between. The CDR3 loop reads CASSLSLTQGTDTQYF. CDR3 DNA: TGTGCCAGCAGCTTAAGTCTTACCCAAGGGACAGATACGCAGTATTTT.

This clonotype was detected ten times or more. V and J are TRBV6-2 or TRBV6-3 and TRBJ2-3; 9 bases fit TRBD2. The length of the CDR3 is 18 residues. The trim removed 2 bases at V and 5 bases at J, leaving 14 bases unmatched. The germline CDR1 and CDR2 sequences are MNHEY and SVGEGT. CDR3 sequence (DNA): TGTGCCAGCAGTTACGGTACTAGCGGGTCGTTAGGGGGAGATACGCAGTATTTT. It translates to CASSYGTSGSLGGDTQYF.

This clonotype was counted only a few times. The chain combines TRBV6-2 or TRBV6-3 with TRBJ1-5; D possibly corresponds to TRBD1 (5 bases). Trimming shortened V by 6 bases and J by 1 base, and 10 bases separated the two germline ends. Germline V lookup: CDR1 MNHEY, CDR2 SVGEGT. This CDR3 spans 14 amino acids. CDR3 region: CASRPNRSNQPQHF. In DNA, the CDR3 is TGTGCCAGCAGACCAAACAGGAGCAATCAGCCCCAGCATTTT.

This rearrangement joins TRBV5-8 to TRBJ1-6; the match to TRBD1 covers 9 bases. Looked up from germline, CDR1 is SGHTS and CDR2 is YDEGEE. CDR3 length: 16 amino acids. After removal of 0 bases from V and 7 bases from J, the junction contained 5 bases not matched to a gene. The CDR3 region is CASSLAGTGTNSPLHF. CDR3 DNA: TGTGCCAGCAGCTTGGCCGGGACAGGGACCAATTCACCCCTCCACTTT.

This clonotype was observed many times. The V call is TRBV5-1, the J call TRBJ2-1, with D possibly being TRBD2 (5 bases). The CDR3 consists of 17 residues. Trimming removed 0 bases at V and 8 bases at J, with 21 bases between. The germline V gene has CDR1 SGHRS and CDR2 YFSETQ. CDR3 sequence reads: CASSLEVLSGLYHEQFF. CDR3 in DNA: TGCGCCAGCAGCTTGGAAGTTCTGAGCGGATTGTACCATGAGCAGTTCTTC.

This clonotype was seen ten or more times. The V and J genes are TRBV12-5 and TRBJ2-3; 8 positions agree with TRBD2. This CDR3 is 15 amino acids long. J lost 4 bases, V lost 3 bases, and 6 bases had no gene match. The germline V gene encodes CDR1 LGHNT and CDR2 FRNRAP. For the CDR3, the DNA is TGTGCTAGTGGTTTCAGCGGGGGATTTGCAGATACGCAGTATTTT. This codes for CASGFSGGFADTQYF. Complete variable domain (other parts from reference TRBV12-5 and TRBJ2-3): DARVTQTPRHKVTEMGQEVTMRCQPILGHNTVFWYRQTMMQGLELLAYFRNRAPLDDSGMPKDRFSAEMPDATLATLKIQPSEPRDSAVYFCASGFSGGFADTQYFGPGTRLTVL.

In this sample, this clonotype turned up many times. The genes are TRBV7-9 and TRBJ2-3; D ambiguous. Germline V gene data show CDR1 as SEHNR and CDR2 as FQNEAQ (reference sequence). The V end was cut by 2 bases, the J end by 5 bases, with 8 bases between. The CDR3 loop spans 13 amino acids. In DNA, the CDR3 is TGTGCCAGCAGCTTAATCGTGGGAGATACGCAGTATTTT. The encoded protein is CASSLIVGDTQYF.

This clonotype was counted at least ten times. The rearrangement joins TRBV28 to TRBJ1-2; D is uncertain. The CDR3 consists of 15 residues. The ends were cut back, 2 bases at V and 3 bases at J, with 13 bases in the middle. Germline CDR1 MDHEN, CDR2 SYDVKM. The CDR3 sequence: CASSLPDGRYYGYTF. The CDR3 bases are TGTGCCAGCAGTTTACCCGACGGGAGGTACTATGGCTACACCTTC.

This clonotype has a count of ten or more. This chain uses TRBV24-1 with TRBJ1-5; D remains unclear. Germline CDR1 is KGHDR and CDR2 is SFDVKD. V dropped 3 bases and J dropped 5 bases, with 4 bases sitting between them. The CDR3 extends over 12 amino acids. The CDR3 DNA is TGTGCCACCAGTGATCCGGATCAGCCCCAGCATTTT. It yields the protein CATSDPDQPQHF.

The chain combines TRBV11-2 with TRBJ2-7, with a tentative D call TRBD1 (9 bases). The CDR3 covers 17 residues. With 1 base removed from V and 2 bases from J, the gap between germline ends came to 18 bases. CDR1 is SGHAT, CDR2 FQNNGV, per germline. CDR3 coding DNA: TGTGCCAGCAGCTTAGTCGACAGGGGGACTAGGGCCTACGAGCAGTACTTC. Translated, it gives CASSLVDRGTRAYEQYF.

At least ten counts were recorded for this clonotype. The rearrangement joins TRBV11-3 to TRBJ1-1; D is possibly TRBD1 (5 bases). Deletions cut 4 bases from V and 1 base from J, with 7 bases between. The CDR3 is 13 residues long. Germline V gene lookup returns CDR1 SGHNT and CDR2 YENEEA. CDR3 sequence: CASSYQGNTEAFF. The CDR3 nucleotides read TGTGCCAGCAGCTATCAGGGGAACACTGAAGCTTTCTTT.

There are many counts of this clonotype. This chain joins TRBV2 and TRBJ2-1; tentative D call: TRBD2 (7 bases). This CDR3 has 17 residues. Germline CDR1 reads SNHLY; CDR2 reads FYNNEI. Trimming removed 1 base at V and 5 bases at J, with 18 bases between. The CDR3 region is CASSEVHGLGGHNEQFF. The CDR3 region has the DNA TGTGCCAGCAGTGAAGTTCACGGACTAGGGGGACACAATGAGCAGTTCTTC.

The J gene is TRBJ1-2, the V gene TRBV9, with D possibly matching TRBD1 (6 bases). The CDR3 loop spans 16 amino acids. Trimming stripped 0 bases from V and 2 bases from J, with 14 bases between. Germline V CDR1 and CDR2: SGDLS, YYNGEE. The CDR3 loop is CASSVEAGGANYGYTF. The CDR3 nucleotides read TGTGCCAGCAGCGTAGAAGCCGGGGGCGCAAACTATGGCTACACCTTC.

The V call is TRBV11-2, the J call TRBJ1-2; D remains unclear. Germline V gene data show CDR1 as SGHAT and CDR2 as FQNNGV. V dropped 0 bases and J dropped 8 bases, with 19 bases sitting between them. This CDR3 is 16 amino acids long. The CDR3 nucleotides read TGTGCCAGCAGCTTAGATATGGGAGGCGGGTTGGGAGGCTACACCTTC. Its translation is CASSLDMGGGLGGYTF. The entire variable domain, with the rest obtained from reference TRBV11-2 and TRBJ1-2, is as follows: EAGVAQSPRYKIIEKRQSVAFWCNPISGHATLYWYQQILGQGPKLLIQFQNNGVVDDSQLPKDRFSAERLKGVDSTLKIQPAKLEDSAVYLCASSLDMGGGLGGYTFGSGTRLTVV.

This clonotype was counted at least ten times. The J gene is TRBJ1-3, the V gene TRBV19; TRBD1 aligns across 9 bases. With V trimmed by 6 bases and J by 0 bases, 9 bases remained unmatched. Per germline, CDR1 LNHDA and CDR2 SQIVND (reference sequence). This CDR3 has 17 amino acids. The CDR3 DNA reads TGTGCCAGTAGGATCTCGGGACAGGGAAACTCTGGAAACACCATATATTTT. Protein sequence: CASRISGQGNSGNTIYF.

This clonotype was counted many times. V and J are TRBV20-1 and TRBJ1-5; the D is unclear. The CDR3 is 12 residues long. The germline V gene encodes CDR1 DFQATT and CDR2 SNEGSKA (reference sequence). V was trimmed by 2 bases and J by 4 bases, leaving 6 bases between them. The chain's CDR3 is CSARLQNQPQHF. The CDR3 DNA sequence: TGCAGTGCTAGATTACAGAATCAGCCCCAGCATTTT.

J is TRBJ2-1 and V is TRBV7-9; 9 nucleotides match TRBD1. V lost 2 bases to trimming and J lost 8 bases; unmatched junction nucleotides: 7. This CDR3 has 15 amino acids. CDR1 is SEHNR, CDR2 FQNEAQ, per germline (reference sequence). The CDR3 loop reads CASSLLGQGLDEQFF. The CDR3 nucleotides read TGTGCCAGCAGCTTACTGGGACAGGGTCTCGATGAGCAGTTCTTC.

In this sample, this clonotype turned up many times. The CDR3 reads CAWSDSLNSPLHF. CDR3 nucleotide sequence: TGTGCCTGGAGTGATAGTCTCAATTCACCCCTCCACTTT. The genes are TRBV30 and TRBJ1-6; D unresolved. V shed 1 base and J shed 7 bases, with 8 bases lying between them. Germline CDR1 reads GTSNPN; CDR2 reads SVGIG (reference sequence). CDR3 length: 13 residues. The full variable domain, its missing parts supplied by reference TRBV30 and TRBJ1-6, is SQTIHQWPATLVQPVGSPLSLECTVEGTSNPNLYWYRQAAGRGLQLLFYSVGIGQISSEVPQNLSASRPQDRQFILSSKKLLLSDSGFYLCAWSDSLNSPLHFGNGTRLTVT.

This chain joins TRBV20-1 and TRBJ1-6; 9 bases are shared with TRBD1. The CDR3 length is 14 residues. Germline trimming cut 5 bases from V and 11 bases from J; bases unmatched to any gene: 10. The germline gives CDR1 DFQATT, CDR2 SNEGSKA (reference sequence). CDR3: CSAGRTGANPPLHF. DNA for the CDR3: TGCAGTGCTGGACGGACAGGGGCGAATCCACCCCTCCACTTT.

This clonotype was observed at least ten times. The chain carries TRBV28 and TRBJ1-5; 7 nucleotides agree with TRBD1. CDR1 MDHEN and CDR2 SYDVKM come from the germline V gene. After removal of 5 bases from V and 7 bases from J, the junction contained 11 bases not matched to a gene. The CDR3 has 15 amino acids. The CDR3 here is CASSMPGTEKQPQHF. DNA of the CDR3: TGTGCCAGCAGTATGCCCGGGACAGAAAAGCAGCCCCAGCATTTT.

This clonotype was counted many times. The CDR3 nucleotides read TGTGCCAGCAGCGTAAGTGTAGAGCAAGATACGCAGTATTTT. It encodes CASSVSVEQDTQYF. The chain links TRBV9 to TRBJ2-3; D ambiguous. V lost 1 base, J lost 5 bases, and 11 bases lay in between. Germline V gene data show CDR1 as SGDLS and CDR2 as YYNGEE. The CDR3 extends over 14 amino acids.

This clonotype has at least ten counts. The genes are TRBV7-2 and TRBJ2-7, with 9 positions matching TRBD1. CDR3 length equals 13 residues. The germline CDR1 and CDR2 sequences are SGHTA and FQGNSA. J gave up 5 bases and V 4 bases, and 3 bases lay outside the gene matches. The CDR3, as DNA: TGTGCCAGCAGCTGGGACAGGGAGAACGAGCAGTACTTC. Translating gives CASSWDRENEQYF.

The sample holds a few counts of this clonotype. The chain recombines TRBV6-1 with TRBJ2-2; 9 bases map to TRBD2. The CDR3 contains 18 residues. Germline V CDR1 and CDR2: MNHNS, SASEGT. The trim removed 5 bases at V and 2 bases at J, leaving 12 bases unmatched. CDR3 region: CASSLRPLAGLNTGELFF. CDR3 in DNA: TGTGCCAGCAGTCTCCGACCACTAGCGGGCCTAAACACCGGGGAGCTGTTTTTT.

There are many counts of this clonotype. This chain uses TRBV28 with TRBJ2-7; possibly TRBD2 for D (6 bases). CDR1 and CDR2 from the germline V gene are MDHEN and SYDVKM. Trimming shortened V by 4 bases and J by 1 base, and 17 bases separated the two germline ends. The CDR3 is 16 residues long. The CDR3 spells CASSSIWGGGSYEQYF. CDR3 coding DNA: TGTGCCAGCAGTTCCATCTGGGGTGGGGGGTCCTACGAGCAGTACTTC.